This note documents a single T cell receptor beta chain sequence. Its target is unknown. The data were obtained in a study of blood T cells in healthy people across ages. Findings of the study overall: For the donors, CMV status was unknown and possibly confounded expanded clonotype changes. In older individuals, TCR beta diversity per million T cells was lower, falling roughly linearly with age.

Germline V gives CDR1 MGHRA, CDR2 YSYEKL. The CDR3 consists of 13 residues. Trimming took 1 base from V and 8 from J, leaving 8 bases between them. Primers used in a second PCR of about 6 to 11 cycles were a sample-barcoded 5' primer and a J-beta primer mix. TCRdb reprocessed the 5' RACE reads with MiXCR, giving one entry per CDR3 protein. The sample yields 550,000 to 750,000 distinct CDR3 sequences, roughly 21% seen once. This receptor was identified in a man in his sixties or seventies in good health. V gene TRBV4-1 combines with J gene TRBJ1-4; D is unresolved. The sequenced material came from blood. The CDR3 sequence: CASSQVGEEKLFF. CDR3 coding DNA: TGCGCCAGCAGCCAAGTCGGGGAGGAAAAACTGTTTTTT.